The rows below give T cell receptor beta chains drawn from one sample of a study of T cells in localized non-small cell lung cancer. Sequencing used immunoSEQ multiplex PCR; TCRdb keeps in-frame clones, though not all of them. The table lists 30,000 to 35,000 clones, around 93% of them singletons, with roughly 8.2% in the top ten. Sequencing used peripheral blood, obtained before any cancer treatment. The receptor source for this set is a female donor of 60 years or more with stage I lung adenocarcinoma. The CDR3 runs from the conserved cysteine through the conserved F or W. Clone size is shown for a subset of rows, as once, few, many or a class of expanded clone.

V gene,clone size,J gene,CDR3 protein
TRBV6-5,.,TRBJ2-5,CASSYSTGTAQETQYF
TRBV5-4,.,TRBJ2-3,CASSLVWREGGTQYF
TRBV6-1,.,TRBJ2-1,CASSEGYYNEQFF
TRBV27,.,TRBJ2-7,CASSFGDSEQYF
TRBV20-1,.,TRBJ1-1,CSASGSQAFF
TRBV11-2,.,TRBJ1-5,CASSLGDVAPQHF
TRBV6-5,.,TRBJ2-7,CASSYSGQAGSYEQYF
TRBV5-6,.,TRBJ1-1,CASRKYRGEAFF
TRBV4-3,.,TRBJ1-1,CASSNTVYTEAFF
TRBV4-2,.,TRBJ2-5,CASSLARRGETQYF
TRBV6-1,.,TRBJ2-3,CASNPTSADTQYF
TRBV7-9,.,TRBJ2-7,CVMEAGAKDEQYF
TRBV7-2,.,TRBJ2-5,CASSSGTGAETQYF
TRBV5-8,.,TRBJ1-4,CASSPGFLSSEKLFF
TRBV5-1,.,TRBJ1-1,CASSPGQTNTEAFF
TRBV21-1,.,TRBJ2-3,CASSPGGPSGHLGPDTQYF
TRBV27,.,TRBJ2-3,CASSLDRGTDTQYF
TRBV27,.,TRBJ2-5,CASSLPGREGETQYF
TRBV2,.,TRBJ1-2,CASSDVFGTGLYGYTF
TRBV7-2,.,TRBJ2-3,CASSLVSGPQYSHTQYF
TRBV6-5,.,TRBJ2-3,CACRGSTDTQYF
TRBV14,.,TRBJ2-3,CASSQEGSVLDTQYF
TRBV6-5,.,TRBJ1-3,CASIGSSGNTIYF
TRBV7-2,.,TRBJ1-5,CASSLTPYSNQPQHF
TRBV6-1,.,TRBJ2-3,CASSDPRTRGPDTQYF
TRBV19,.,TRBJ1-1,CASSMGSRGQFLLNTEAFF
TRBV18,.,TRBJ2-1,CASSTGTLSSYNEQFF
TRBV5-4,.,TRBJ1-1,CASSLGGTGGVGTEAFF
TRBV6-1,once,TRBJ1-4,CASSGGRAGTENEKLFF
TRBV7-2,.,TRBJ2-7,CASSPASGRPSYEQYF
TRBV5-1,.,TRBJ2-4,CASSLDSGLAKNIQYF
TRBV28,.,TRBJ1-1,CASRTSWKGENTEAFF
TRBV2,once,TRBJ1-5,CASRAQISNQPQHF
TRBV2,.,TRBJ2-1,CASSRDSYNEQFF
TRBV11-3,.,TRBJ2-2,CASSRGLAPDTGELFF
TRBV27,.,TRBJ1-2,CASSLRGLGGHGYTF